This T cell receptor beta chain was documented in a study of control samples from healthy donors and cancer patients. Germline V gene sequence: CDR1 ENHRY, CDR2 SYGVKD. The CDR3 totals 15 residues. V dropped 4 bases and J dropped 8 bases, with 20 bases sitting between them. Data came from immunoSEQ multiplex PCR; TCRdb stores just in-frame clones and leaves some out. The sample comprises over 150,000 clones, around 96% of which are singletons, and 1% rests with the top ten. The specimen was blood. The sequence derives from a woman under 40 in good health. The chain links TRBV10-3 to TRBJ1-2; tentatively, D is TRBD1 (5 bases). The CDR3 DNA reads TGTGCCATCAGTGGGACAACATGGGCCTATAGAGGCTACACCTTC. Its translation: CAISGTTWAYRGYTF.